Listed here is a single T cell receptor beta chain. Generated by immunoSEQ multiplex PCR, the TCRdb table keeps only in-frame clones and is missing some. The table lists over 55,000 clones, almost 95% of them singletons. The V gene's germline CDR1 is SGHDT and CDR2 YYEEEE. The CDR3 extends over 17 amino acids. V gave up 2 bases and J gave up 3 bases, with 20 bases separating them. This record comes from a study of T cell changes during pregnancy in multiple sclerosis. Here the sequenced sample was CD8+ T cells from peripheral blood mononuclear cells, taken in the third trimester of pregnancy. The receptor's source is a female donor in good health, enrolled as a control in a pregnancy study. This rearrangement joins TRBV5-6 to TRBJ1-1; no clear D. DNA of the CDR3: TGTGCCAGCAGCTTAACCCCCCCTGACACTTTGCACACTGAAGCTTTCTTT. It translates to CASSLTPPDTLHTEAFF.